This entry concerns a single T cell receptor (beta chain). What this receptor recognizes is not known. Base-call qualities are not available, and no considerably larger clone is one nucleotide away. This sample was taken from a study of metastatic and nonmetastatic thyroid tumors (dated by TCRdb to 2018 to 2020). Turning to the overall study: The researchers compared repertoires between peripheral blood samples and tumor or nodule tissue samples from patients with malignant or benign thyroid disease. The study at large found these results: In both blood and tumor samples, TCR beta diversity was reported to be significantly higher in malignant tumors than in benign nodules.

The germline ends are 11 bases apart after V is trimmed by 2 bases and J by 2 bases. The cysteine opens and the phenylalanine closes a CDR3 of 15 amino acids. Only CDR3 DNA is held: 45 bases, read in frame from base 1. From a lookup of the germline V gene, CDR1 and CDR2 are SGDLS and YYNGEE. No treatment had been received by any patient before thyroid surgery. Using T-cell receptor beta sequencing, the researchers looked back retrospectively at clinical samples from patients, gathered between the early 2010s and the late 2010s. Library construction relied on PCR. TCRdb names Illumina HiSeq 4000 as the instrument used. High-throughput sequencing was used to profile the CDR3 region of the TCR beta-chain in every patient. In the source study's methods: A classifier to discriminate distant-metastatic papillary thyroid cancer patients was built from CDR3 differences across clinicopathological groups. The Shannon index was used to measure repertoire diversity, and the Morisita-Horn index was used to measure how similar tumor and blood repertoires were. TCRdb ran its own pipeline on the public reads, namely fastp trimming at Q25 and MiXCR clone calling, and kept in-frame beta chains. TCRdb's processing, not the authors' own work, is the source of the V and J calls. The sample yields some 17,000 clones; approximately 30% were counted once. Together, the top ten hold roughly 13% of the sample.

The rearrangement combines TRBV9 with TRBJ1-3; the D gene is perhaps TRBD1, from 5 matching bases. Sequencing was carried out using adjacent normal tissue. The sequence came from a female donor with papillary thyroid cancer or a benign thyroid nodule (not recorded which). Some clones in this sample may be carry-over from other donors' samples. CDR3 sequence: CASSVQGVPGNTIYF. The nucleotide sequence reads as follows: TGTGCCAGCAGCGTGCAGGGTGTCCCTGGAAACACCATATATTTT. When the CDR3 is completed using the reference TRBV9 and TRBJ1-3 genes on either side, the full variable domain is DSGVTQTPKHLITATGQRVTLRCSPRSGDLSVYWYQQSLDQGLQFLIQYYNGEERAKGNILERFSAQQFPDLHSELNLSSLELGDSALYFCASSVQGVPGNTIYFGEGSWLTVV.